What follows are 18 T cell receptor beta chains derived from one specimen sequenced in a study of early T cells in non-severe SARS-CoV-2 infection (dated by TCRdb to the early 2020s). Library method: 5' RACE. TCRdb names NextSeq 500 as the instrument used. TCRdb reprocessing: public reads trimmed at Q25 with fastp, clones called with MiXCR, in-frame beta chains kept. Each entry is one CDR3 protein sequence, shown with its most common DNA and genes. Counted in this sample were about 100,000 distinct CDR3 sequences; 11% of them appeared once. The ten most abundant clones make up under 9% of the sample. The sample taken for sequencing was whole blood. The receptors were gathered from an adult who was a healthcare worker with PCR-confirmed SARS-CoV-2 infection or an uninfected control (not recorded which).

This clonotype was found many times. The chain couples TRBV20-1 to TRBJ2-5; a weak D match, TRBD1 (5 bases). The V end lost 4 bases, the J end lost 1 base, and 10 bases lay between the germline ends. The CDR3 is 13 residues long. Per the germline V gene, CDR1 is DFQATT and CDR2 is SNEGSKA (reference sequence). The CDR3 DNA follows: TGCAGTGCTACCAGGGCCCTCCAAGAGACCCAGTACTTC. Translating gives CSATRALQETQYF.

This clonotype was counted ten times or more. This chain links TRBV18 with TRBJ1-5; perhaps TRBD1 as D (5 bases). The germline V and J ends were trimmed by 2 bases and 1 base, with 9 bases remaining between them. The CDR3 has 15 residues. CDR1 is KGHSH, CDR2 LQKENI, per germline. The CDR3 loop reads CASSPSRGSNQPQHF. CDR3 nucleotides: TGTGCCAGCTCACCATCGCGGGGGAGCAATCAGCCCCAGCATTTT.

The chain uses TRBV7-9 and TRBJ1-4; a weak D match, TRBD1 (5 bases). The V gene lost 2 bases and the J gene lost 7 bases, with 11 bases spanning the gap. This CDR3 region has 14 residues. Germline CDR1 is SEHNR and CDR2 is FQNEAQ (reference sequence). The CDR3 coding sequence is TGTGCCAGCAGCTTACTTGGAGGGGCTGAAAAACTGTTTTTT. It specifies CASSLLGGAEKLFF.

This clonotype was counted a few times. The CDR3 region is CASSLYVRSSPLHF. The CDR3 region has the DNA TGTGCCAGCAGCTTATATGTCAGGTCCTCACCCCTCCACTTT. The chain carries TRBV7-2 and TRBJ1-6, with D hard to call. Germline V gives CDR1 SGHTA, CDR2 FQGNSA. With 2 bases removed from V and 10 bases from J, the gap between germline ends came to 12 bases. The CDR3 totals 14 residues.

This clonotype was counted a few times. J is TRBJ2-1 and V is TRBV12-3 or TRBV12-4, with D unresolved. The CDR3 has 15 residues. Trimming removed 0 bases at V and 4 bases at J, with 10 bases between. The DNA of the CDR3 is TGTGCCAGCAGTTTAGCGCTCCGAAGATACAATGAGCAGTTCTTC. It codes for CASSLALRRYNEQFF.

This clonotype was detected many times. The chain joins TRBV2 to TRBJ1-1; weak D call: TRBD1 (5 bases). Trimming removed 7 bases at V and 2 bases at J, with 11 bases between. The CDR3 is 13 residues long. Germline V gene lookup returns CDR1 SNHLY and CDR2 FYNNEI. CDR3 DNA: TGTGCCAGCAATCCCCAGGGAAACACTGAAGCTTTCTTT. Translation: CASNPQGNTEAFF.

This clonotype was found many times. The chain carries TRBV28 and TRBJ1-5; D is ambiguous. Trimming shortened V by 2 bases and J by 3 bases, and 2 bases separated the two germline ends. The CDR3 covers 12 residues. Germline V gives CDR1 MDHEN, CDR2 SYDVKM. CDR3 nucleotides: TGTGCCAGCAGTTTAGACAATCAGCCCCAGCATTTT. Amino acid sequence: CASSLDNQPQHF.

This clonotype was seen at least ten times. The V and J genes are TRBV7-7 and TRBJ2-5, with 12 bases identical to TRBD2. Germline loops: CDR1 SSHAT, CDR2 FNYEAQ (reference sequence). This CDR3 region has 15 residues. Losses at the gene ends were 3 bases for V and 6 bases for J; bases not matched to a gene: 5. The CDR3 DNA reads TGTGCCAGCAGCTTGACTAGCGGGAGTTTGCAGACCCAGTACTTC. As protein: CASSLTSGSLQTQYF.

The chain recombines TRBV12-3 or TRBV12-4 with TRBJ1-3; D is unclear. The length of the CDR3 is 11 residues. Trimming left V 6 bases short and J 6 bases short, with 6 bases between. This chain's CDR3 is CASRGQNTIYF. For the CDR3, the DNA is TGTGCCAGCAGGGGCCAAAACACCATATATTTT.

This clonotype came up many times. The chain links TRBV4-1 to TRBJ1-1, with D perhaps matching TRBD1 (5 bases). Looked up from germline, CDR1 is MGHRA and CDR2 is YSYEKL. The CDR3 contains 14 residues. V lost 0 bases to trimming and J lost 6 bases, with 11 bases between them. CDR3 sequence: CASSQDRGLSEAFF. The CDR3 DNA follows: TGCGCCAGCAGCCAAGATCGGGGCTTATCTGAAGCTTTCTTT.

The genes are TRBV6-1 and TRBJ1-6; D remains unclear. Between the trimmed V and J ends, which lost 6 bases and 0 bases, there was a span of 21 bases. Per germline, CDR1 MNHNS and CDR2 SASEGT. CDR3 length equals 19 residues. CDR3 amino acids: CASRPIKGAASSYNSPLHF. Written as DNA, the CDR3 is TGTGCCAGCAGGCCAATAAAAGGCGCGGCCAGCTCCTATAATTCACCCCTCCACTTT.

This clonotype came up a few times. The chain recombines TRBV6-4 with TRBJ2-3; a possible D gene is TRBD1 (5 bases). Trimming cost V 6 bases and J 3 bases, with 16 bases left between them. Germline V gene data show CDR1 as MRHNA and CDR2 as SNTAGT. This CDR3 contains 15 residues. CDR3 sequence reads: CASSTPTEKTDTQYF. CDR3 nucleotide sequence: TGTGCCAGCAGCACTCCGACAGAGAAAACAGATACGCAGTATTTT.

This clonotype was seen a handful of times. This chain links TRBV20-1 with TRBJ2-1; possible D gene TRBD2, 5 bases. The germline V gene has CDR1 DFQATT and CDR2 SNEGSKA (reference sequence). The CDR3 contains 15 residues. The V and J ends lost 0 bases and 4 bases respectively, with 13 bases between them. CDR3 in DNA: TGCAGTGCTAGAGATATGGCCCCGGGATACAATGAGCAGTTCTTC. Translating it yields CSARDMAPGYNEQFF.

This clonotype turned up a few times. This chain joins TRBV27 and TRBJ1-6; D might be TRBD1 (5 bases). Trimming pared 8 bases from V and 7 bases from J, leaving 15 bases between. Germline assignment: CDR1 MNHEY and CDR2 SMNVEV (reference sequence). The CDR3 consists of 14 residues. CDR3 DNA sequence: TGTGCCAGCTCGTTCGGGGGTAGGAATTCACCCCTCCACTTT. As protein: CASSFGGRNSPLHF.

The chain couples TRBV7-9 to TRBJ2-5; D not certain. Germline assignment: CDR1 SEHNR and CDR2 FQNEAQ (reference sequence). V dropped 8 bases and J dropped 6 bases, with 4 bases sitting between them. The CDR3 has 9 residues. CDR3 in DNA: TGTGCCAGCGGGCAGACCCAGTACTTC. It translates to CASGQTQYF. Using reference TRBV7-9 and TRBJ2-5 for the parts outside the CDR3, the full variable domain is DTGVSQNPRHKITKRGQNVTFRCDPISEHNRLYWYRQTLGQGPEFLTYFQNEAQLEKSRLLSDRFSAERPKGSFSTLEIQRTEQGDSAMYLCASGQTQYFGPGTRLLVL.

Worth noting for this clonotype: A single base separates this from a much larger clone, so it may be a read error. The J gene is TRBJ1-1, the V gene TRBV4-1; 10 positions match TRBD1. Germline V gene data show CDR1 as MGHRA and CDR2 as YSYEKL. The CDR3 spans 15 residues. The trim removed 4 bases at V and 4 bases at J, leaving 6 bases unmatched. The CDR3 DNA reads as TGCGCCAGCAGCCCGGGACAGGGGACAGGCACTGAAGCTTTCTTT. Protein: CASSPGQGTGTEAFF.

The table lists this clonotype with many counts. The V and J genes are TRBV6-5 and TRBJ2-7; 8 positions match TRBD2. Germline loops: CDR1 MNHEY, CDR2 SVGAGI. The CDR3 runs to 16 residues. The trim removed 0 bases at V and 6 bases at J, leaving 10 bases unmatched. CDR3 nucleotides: TGTGCCAGCAGTTACTCGATATCCAGCGGGAGACTCGAGCAGTACTTC. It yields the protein CASSYSISSGRLEQYF.

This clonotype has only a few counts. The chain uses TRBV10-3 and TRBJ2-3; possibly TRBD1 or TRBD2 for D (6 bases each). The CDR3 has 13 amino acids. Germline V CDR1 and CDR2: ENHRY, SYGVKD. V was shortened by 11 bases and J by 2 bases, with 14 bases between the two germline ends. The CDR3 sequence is CAVKTGATDTQYF. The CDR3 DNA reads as TGTGCCGTCAAGACGGGGGCCACAGATACGCAGTATTTT.